These T cell receptor beta chains were read from a single sample in a study of blood T cell repertoires in COVID-19. The assay was immunoSEQ multiplex PCR, and TCRdb's table has in-frame clones only and misses some. The sample lists 300,000 to 350,000 clones; around 90% were seen once. Sample: peripheral blood. The receptor source for this set is a man younger than 35 with active or convalescent COVID-19. The CDR3 runs from the conserved cysteine through the conserved F or W. D genes are given only for firm matches. A row's size may be missing; if present it is once, few, many or a size class.

NA,TRBJ2-7,TRBV20-1,NA,CSARGGRMNF,TGCAGTGCTAGAGGTGGGAGGATGAACTTC
NA,TRBJ1-2,TRBV15,NA,CATSRQTGQITGYTF,TGTGCCACCAGCAGACAAACCGGACAGATCACGGGCTACACCTTC
few,TRBJ1-1,TRBV28,TRBD1,CATQQGWGTEAFF,TGTGCCACCCAACAGGGGTGGGGAACTGAAGCTTTCTTT
NA,TRBJ1-6,TRBV2,NA,CASGVESTSPLHF,TGTGCCAGCGGAGTTGAATCGACGTCACCCCTCCACTTT
NA,TRBJ2-7,TRBV5-1,TRBD1,CASSRGTGGDYEQYF,TGCGCCAGCAGCCGGGGGACAGGGGGCGACTACGAGCAGTACTTC
once,TRBJ2-2,TRBV7-7,TRBD2,CASQAGGGGELFF,TGTGCCAGCCAAGCGGGGGGCGGCGGGGAGCTGTTTTTT
NA,TRBJ1-2,TRBV7-2,NA,CASSFQGYFGYTF,TGTGCCAGCAGCTTTCAGGGGTATTTTGGCTACACCTTC
NA,TRBJ1-4,TRBV5-4,NA,CASSLPGDEKLFF,TGTGCCAGCAGCTTACCGGGGGATGAAAAACTGTTTTTT
NA,TRBJ2-7,TRBV27,TRBD2,CASSFSGRSYEQYF,TGTGCCAGCAGTTTTAGCGGGCGATCCTACGAGCAGTACTTC
NA,TRBJ1-5,TRBV5-1,NA,CASLYRVSNQPQHF,TGCGCCAGCCTCTACAGGGTTAGCAATCAGCCCCAGCATTTT
NA,TRBJ1-6,TRBV9,TRBD1,CASGDRENSPLHF,TGTGCCAGCGGGGACAGGGAAAATTCACCCCTCCACTTT
few,TRBJ2-3,TRBV27,NA,CASSLIPTVLDTQYF,TGTGCCAGCAGTTTAATCCCGACAGTTCTGGATACGCAGTATTTT
NA,TRBJ2-4,TRBV5-1,NA,CASSPDLQVSWIQYF,TGCGCCAGCAGCCCCGACCTCCAGGTCTCTTGGATTCAGTACTTC
NA,TRBJ2-3,TRBV11-2,TRBD2,CASDLSSGRDTQYF,TGTGCCAGCGATCTTAGTAGCGGGAGGGATACGCAGTATTTT
NA,TRBJ2-7,TRBV5-1,TRBD2,CASSPAGSGGAVIEQYF,TGCGCCAGCAGCCCGGCCGGTAGCGGGGGGGCCGTAATTGAGCAGTACTTC
NA,TRBJ1-4,TRBV28,TRBD1,CASSPRGRGFRLFF,TGTGCCAGCAGCCCCAGGGGGCGAGGGTTTAGACTGTTTTTT
NA,TRBJ2-4,TRBV27,TRBD2,CASSLLSSGGANIQYF,TGTGCCAGCAGTCTCCTCTCTAGCGGGGGGGCAAACATTCAGTACTTC
NA,TRBJ2-3,TRBV4-1,NA,CASSHPGWADTQYF,TGCGCCAGCAGCCACCCAGGGTGGGCAGATACGCAGTATTTT
NA,TRBJ2-7,TRBV6-2/TRBV6-3,NA,CASSLLTDSAYEQYF,TGTGCCAGCAGTTTGTTAACAGATTCAGCCTACGAGCAGTACTTC
NA,TRBJ1-2,TRBV27,TRBD1,CASSLSGTVYGYTF,TGTGCCAGCAGCTTATCCGGGACAGTTTATGGCTACACCTTC
NA,TRBJ2-7,TRBV27,TRBD1,CASSLPRDRAYEQYF,TGTGCCAGCAGCTTACCTAGGGACAGAGCCTACGAGCAGTACTTC
NA,TRBJ2-3,TRBV3-1/TRBV3-2,NA,CASSQYSKRTGREADTQYF,TGTGCCAGCAGCCAATACAGCAAAAGGACAGGGAGGGAGGCAGATACGCAGTATTTT
NA,TRBJ2-7,TRBV28,TRBD2,CASNEVLAGPYEQYF,TGTGCCAGCAACGAAGTCTTAGCGGGACCCTACGAGCAGTACTTC